This T cell receptor (beta chain) was sequenced in a study of blood T cell repertoires in COVID-19 (dated by TCRdb to the early 2020s). About the study as a whole: The collaborator samples originated in the United States, Italy and Spain and spanned the acute and convalescent phases of COVID-19. The prospective study material was composed of cDNA or gDNA derived from T cells, B-cell-depleted T cells, or PBMCs. Deeply sampled blood TCRbeta repertoires from subjects exposed to, actively infected with, or recovered from COVID-19 were included in the dataset. The repertoires were released in a freely available public database intended as a resource for research on the immune response to SARS-CoV-2. Samples came from the ongoing ImmuneRACE study (first 160 participants) plus 1,254 subjects from 6 global collaborators. Nearly every sample came with metadata listing a de-identified subject ID, COVID-19 status, age in years and sex. Where HLA class I and class II types were available, the types were taken from metadata supplied by the sample provider, not from assay-based typing. What the study reported, not specific to this receptor: How much clinical and demographic metadata was included differed by source and by participant, and the metadata was provided uncurated.

TCRbeta CDR3 regions were amplified from genomic DNA using the immunoSEQ Assay, a bias-controlled multiplex PCR. For the original study's pipeline: Within the assay, amplification of reference gene primers was used to estimate how many nucleated cells each sample contained. To quantify the absolute abundance of each unique TCRbeta CDR3 rearrangement, sequence reads were collapsed and filtered. For each sample, productive Simpson clonality was calculated as the square root of Simpson's diversity index over productive rearrangements. Sourced from immuneACCESS, this table was stored by TCRdb with only in-frame sequences that have V and J called. A share of the clones is absent; for the studies checked, an unresolved V gene accounts for under half, and the remainder has no known explanation. The V and J calls and clone size come from that table; D and trimming were worked out from the DNA. For this sample there are some 100,000 clones; roughly 75% appear just once. The ten largest account for roughly 4.7% of the sample.

There are a few counts of this clone. Its antigen target is currently unknown. Base qualities are not provided; no much larger clone lies one nucleotide away. Collaborating institutions collected whole blood in K2EDTA tubes following their own protocols. For TCRbeta analysis, collaborators shipped samples in one of three forms: frozen whole blood, isolated PBMCs, or DNA extracted from either of those sample types. The germline V gene sets CDR1 to SGHRS and CDR2 to YFSETQ. V gives up 0 bases and J gives up 5 bases, and the segment between their germline ends measures 17 bases. From the cysteine through the phenylalanine, the CDR3 covers 16 amino acids. Only CDR3 DNA is held: 48 bases, read in frame from base 1.

Rearrangement joined TRBV5-1 to TRBJ2-5; D gene: possibly TRBD2, on 6 matching bases. This TCR came from a human donor in a cohort sampled during active or convalescent COVID-19. Sequencing input: peripheral blood. The CDR3 region has the sequence CASSLVLAPKGETQYF. Here is the DNA: TGCGCCAGCAGCTTGGTTCTAGCGCCTAAGGGGGAGACCCAGTACTTC.